This T cell receptor beta chain stems from a study of CD8 T cells in Susac syndrome. RNA, at about 0.5 to 1 ug, was reverse transcribed with random hexamers. TCRdb reprocessed the immunoSEQ multiplex PCR reads with MiXCR, giving one entry per CDR3 protein. This table has some 200,000 distinct CDR3 sequences, 91% appearing once. Germline-derived CDR1 and CDR2 are MGHDK and SYGVNS. After removal of 3 bases from V and 1 base from J, the junction contained 2 bases not matched to a gene. The CDR3 extends over 16 amino acids. Study conclusions and caveats: The Susac syndrome CD4+ T cell repertoires displayed no clonal expansion.

On this clonotype: Antigen: not known.

The V and J genes are TRBV25-1 and TRBJ2-4, with TRBD1 matching over 11 bases. This receptor was obtained from a human donor with Susac syndrome. Sequenced sample: CD4+ T cells from PBMCs. CDR3 sequence reads: CASSDRTGGAKNIQYF. In DNA, the CDR3 is TGTGCCAGCAGTGATAGGACAGGGGGCGCCAAAAACATTCAGTACTTC.